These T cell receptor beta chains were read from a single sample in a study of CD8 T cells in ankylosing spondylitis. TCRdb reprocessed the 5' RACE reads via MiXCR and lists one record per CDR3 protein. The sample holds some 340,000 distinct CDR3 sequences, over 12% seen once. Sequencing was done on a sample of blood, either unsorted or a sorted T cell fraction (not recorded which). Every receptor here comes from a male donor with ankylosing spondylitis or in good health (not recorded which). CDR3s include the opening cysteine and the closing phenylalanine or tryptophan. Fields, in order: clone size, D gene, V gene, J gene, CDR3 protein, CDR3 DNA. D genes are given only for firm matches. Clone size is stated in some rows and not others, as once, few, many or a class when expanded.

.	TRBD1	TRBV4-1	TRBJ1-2	CASSQEEGAGYGYTF	TGCGCCAGCAGCCAAGAGGAGGGGGCAGGGTATGGCTACACCTTC
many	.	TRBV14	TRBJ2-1	CASSQEGFSSYNEQFF	TGTGCCAGCAGCCAAGAGGGATTTAGCTCCTACAATGAGCAGTTCTTC
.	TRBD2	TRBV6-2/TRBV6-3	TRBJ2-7	CASSPWRLATYEQYF	TGTGCCAGCAGTCCGTGGAGACTAGCGACCTACGAGCAGTACTTC
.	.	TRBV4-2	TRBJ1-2	CASSQAEGFYGYTF	TGTGCCAGCAGCCAAGCGGAGGGGTTCTATGGCTACACCTTC
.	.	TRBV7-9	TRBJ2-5	CASSLRDTRETQYF	TGTGCCAGCAGCCTCAGGGACACAAGAGAGACCCAGTACTTC
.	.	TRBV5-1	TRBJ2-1	CASSLRTSSLGDEQFF	TGCGCCAGCAGCTTGCGAACCAGCTCTTTAGGCGATGAGCAGTTCTTC
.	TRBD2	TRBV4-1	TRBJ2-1	CASSPDPGLAGGEQFF	TGCGCCAGCAGCCCAGACCCGGGACTAGCGGGAGGTGAGCAGTTCTTC
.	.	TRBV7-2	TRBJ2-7	CASSPQGGGSYEQYF	TGTGCCAGCAGCCCCCAGGGGGGAGGGAGCTACGAGCAGTACTTC
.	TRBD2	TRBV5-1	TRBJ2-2	CASSLERRELSGELFF	TGCGCCAGCAGCCTGGAAAGGCGGGAGTTAAGCGGGGAGCTGTTTTTT
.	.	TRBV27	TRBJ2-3	CASSGGIPSTDTQYF	TGTGCCAGCAGTGGAGGGATCCCTAGCACAGATACGCAGTATTTT
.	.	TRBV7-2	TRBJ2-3	CASSLIPGTSGGDTQYF	TGTGCCAGCAGCTTAATCCCAGGGACCTCGGGCGGAGATACGCAGTATTTT